What follows describes a single T cell receptor (beta chain). What it binds is not known. These data originate in a study of vaccination and CD4 T cells after COVID-19. Study context: Two doses of either BNT162b2 or mRNA-1273 vaccine went to participants. Whole-study findings and limits: A nonsignificant rise from roughly 22 to 38 was seen in the median number of SARS-CoV-2-reactive clonotypes.

As for treatment: roughly nine-day PBMC culture with coronavirus spike peptide pools or control peptides (ViraFEST assay). CD4+ T cells of the unexposed donor were collected before the COVID-19 pandemic (2011-2018). From unexposed donors, CD4+ T cells were probed, cells permitting, with SARS-CoV-2 S/N and four cold-coronavirus spikes. This CDR3 comprises 14 residues. Germline V lookup: CDR1 DFQATT, CDR2 SNEGSKA (reference sequence). V was clipped by 6 bases and J by 4 bases, with 18 bases between them. The assay that was used to sequence DNA from cultured CD4+ T cells was the Oncomine TCR Beta short-read assay. Genomic DNA was taken out of cultured CD4+ T cells by extraction. TCRdb reprocessed the PCR reads via MiXCR and lists one record per CDR3 protein. The sample contains 11,000 or so distinct CDR3 sequences, around 40% of which appear only once.

The gene calls are TRBV20-1 and TRBJ2-5, with D possibly being TRBD1 (6 bases). What was sequenced was CD4+ T cells from blood, cultured in vitro. The TCR was taken from a human donor in good health. CDR3 in amino acids: CSATHRDDRETQYF. CDR3 nucleotide sequence: TGCAGTGCGACTCACAGGGACGACCGAGAGACCCAGTACTTC.